This T cell receptor beta chain appears in the sequencing data of a study of chemoradiotherapy in HPV16-positive cancers. Study summary: Functional T-cell assays on a couple of HPV16-positive patients' cells defined candidate HPV-specific clones and common TCR motifs.

Findings and limits, study-wide: Functional assays defining HPV-specific T cells used only a couple of HPV16-positive patients.

Measured with immunoSEQ multiplex PCR; TCRdb has only the in-frame clones, and not every one. This table has about 27,000 clones, approximately 93% appearing once. The germline V and J ends were trimmed by 3 bases and 7 bases, with 11 bases remaining between them. CDR1 MNHEY and CDR2 SMNVEV come from the germline V gene (reference sequence). The CDR3 runs to 13 residues. Points on this clone: Antigen unknown.

The sequences come from blood, collected from a patient who underwent chemoradiotherapy. The sequence was obtained from a human donor with HPV-associated anogenital cancer. V usage is TRBV27 and J usage is TRBJ2-3; the D is unclear. The CDR3 DNA sequence: TGTGCCAGCAGTTTCGGCCCCAAGAATACGCAGTATTTT. Protein product: CASSFGPKNTQYF.